These 27 T cell receptor beta chains share one sample of origin, sequenced in a study of early T cells in non-severe SARS-CoV-2 infection. Via MiXCR, TCRdb re-called the 5' RACE reads, giving one row per CDR3 protein. The sample contains more than 55,000 distinct CDR3 sequences, more than 3.5% of which appear only once. Sequenced here: whole blood, sampled at baseline. Receptors originate from an adult who was a healthcare worker with PCR-confirmed SARS-CoV-2 infection or an uninfected control (not recorded which). The donor label of this sample is uncertain.

The chain carries TRBV11-2 and TRBJ1-4, with 7 positions matching TRBD1. The CDR3 is 12 residues long. Germline V gene sequence: CDR1 SGHAT, CDR2 FQNNGV. V trimming: 0 bases; J trimming: 16 bases; junction bases outside the gene matches: 5. DNA of the CDR3: TGTGCCAGCAGCTTAGAGCCAGGGGGGCAGTTTTTT. Amino acid sequence: CASSLEPGGQFF. The full variable domain, its missing parts supplied by reference TRBV11-2 and TRBJ1-4, is EAGVAQSPRYKIIEKRQSVAFWCNPISGHATLYWYQQILGQGPKLLIQFQNNGVVDDSQLPKDRFSAERLKGVDSTLKIQPAKLEDSAVYLCASSLEPGGQFFGSGTQLSVL.

This clonotype was seen ten or more times. This chain uses TRBV11-2 with TRBJ2-7; D gene uncertain. The V end was cut by 1 base, the J end by 7 bases, with 11 bases between. The germline CDR1 and CDR2 sequences are SGHAT and FQNNGV. The CDR3 loop spans 13 amino acids. CDR3 DNA sequence: TGTGCCAGCAGCTTAGGTACCGGCGCGGAGCAGTACTTC. As protein: CASSLGTGAEQYF. The full variable domain, with the rest looked up from reference TRBV11-2 and TRBJ2-7, is EAGVAQSPRYKIIEKRQSVAFWCNPISGHATLYWYQQILGQGPKLLIQFQNNGVVDDSQLPKDRFSAERLKGVDSTLKIQPAKLEDSAVYLCASSLGTGAEQYFGPGTRLTVT.

This clonotype came up many times. The chain carries TRBV12-3 or TRBV12-4 and TRBJ2-5; the D gene could be TRBD1 or TRBD2 (5 bases each). With 5 bases removed from V and 5 bases from J, the gap between germline ends came to 12 bases. This CDR3 contains 13 residues. The CDR3 DNA is TGTGCCAGCAGTCCAGGTTGGGGGGAGACCCAGTACTTC. Protein product: CASSPGWGETQYF.

In its sample, this clonotype was seen many times. The V and J genes are TRBV4-2 and TRBJ1-1; D gene ambiguous. The CDR3 loop spans 14 amino acids. Germline lookup yields CDR1 LGHNA and CDR2 YNFKEQ. The V gene lost 1 base and the J gene lost 0 bases, with 6 bases spanning the gap. CDR3 in amino acids: CASSQGPLNTEAFF. The CDR3 DNA sequence: TGTGCCAGCAGCCAAGGACCGCTGAACACTGAAGCTTTCTTT.

V and J are TRBV10-3 and TRBJ2-1; 8 bases fit TRBD1. V was pared by 2 bases and J by 5 bases, with 5 bases of the junction left unmatched. The length of the CDR3 is 15 residues. The germline V gene has CDR1 ENHRY and CDR2 SYGVKD. As DNA, the CDR3 is TGTGCCATCAGTGAGACGGACAGGGAAGACAATGAGCAGTTCTTC. Amino acids: CAISETDREDNEQFF.

In its sample, this clonotype was seen many times. This chain uses TRBV7-2 with TRBJ2-1; no definite D call. The CDR3 covers 13 residues. Trimming took 1 base from V and 12 from J, leaving 13 bases between them. Germline CDR1 reads SGHTA; CDR2 reads FQGNSA. The CDR3 sequence is CASSLGTLRGQFF. The CDR3 nucleotides are TGTGCCAGCAGCTTAGGAACCTTGAGAGGGCAGTTCTTC.

This clonotype came up many times. The chain carries TRBV20-1 and TRBJ2-1; D call uncertain. The CDR3 consists of 13 residues. V lost 0 bases and J 6 bases, leaving 9 bases between the germline ends. Per germline, CDR1 DFQATT and CDR2 SNEGSKA (reference sequence). The CDR3 sequence: CSARDPQPNEQFF. As DNA, the CDR3 is TGCAGTGCTAGAGATCCCCAGCCCAATGAGCAGTTCTTC.

This clonotype was found a few times. The rearrangement joins TRBV2 to TRBJ1-6; a possible D gene is TRBD1 (5 bases). The CDR3 consists of 15 residues. The ends were cut back, 2 bases at V and 7 bases at J, with 12 bases in the middle. The germline V gene has CDR1 SNHLY and CDR2 FYNNEI. In DNA form, the CDR3 reads TGTGCCAGCAGTGAAATTGCGACAGAGAATTCACCCCTCCACTTT. This encodes CASSEIATENSPLHF.

This clonotype was counted ten times or more. The CDR3 DNA reads TGTGCCAGCAGCTCCCGGGGAGCGGGGGGCCCAATACCCGAGCAGTACTTC. It translates to CASSSRGAGGPIPEQYF. The chain combines TRBV7-2 with TRBJ2-7; 9 positions agree with TRBD2. The J segment lost 6 bases and the V segment lost 4 bases, leaving 16 bases of the junction unmatched. Looked up from germline, CDR1 is SGHTA and CDR2 is FQGNSA. This CDR3 contains 17 residues.

This clonotype was detected many times. Written as DNA, the CDR3 is TGTGCCAGCAGCACCCTCGGGACAGGGGTGGAAGAGCAGTACTTC. Protein sequence: CASSTLGTGVEEQYF. The chain couples TRBV9 to TRBJ2-7; TRBD1 agrees at 10 bases. There are 15 residues in the CDR3. Trimming at V came to 4 bases and at J to 7 bases, leaving 11 bases not matched to a gene. The germline CDR1 and CDR2 sequences are SGDLS and YYNGEE. The full variable domain, in which reference TRBV9 and TRBJ2-7 provide the parts outside the CDR3, is DSGVTQTPKHLITATGQRVTLRCSPRSGDLSVYWYQQSLDQGLQFLIQYYNGEERAKGNILERFSAQQFPDLHSELNLSSLELGDSALYFCASSTLGTGVEEQYFGPGTRLTVT.

This clonotype was seen a few times. V usage is TRBV7-9 and J usage is TRBJ1-1; D is undetermined. Per germline, CDR1 SEHNR and CDR2 FQNEAQ (reference sequence). The CDR3 is 15 residues long. The V end lost 0 bases, the J end lost 1 base, and 9 bases lay between the germline ends. The CDR3 DNA is TGTGCCAGCAGCTTAGCGCTAAGTACGAACACTGAAGCTTTCTTT. Protein product: CASSLALSTNTEAFF.

The sample holds many counts of this clonotype. The chain uses TRBV29-1 and TRBJ1-2, with D unclear. V was trimmed by 5 bases and J by 4 bases, leaving 11 bases between them. This CDR3 has 12 residues. The germline CDR1 and CDR2 sequences are SQVTM and ANQGSEA. CDR3: CSVIEGTYGYTF. The CDR3 coding sequence is TGCAGCGTTATCGAGGGAACCTATGGCTACACCTTC. The entire variable domain, with the rest obtained from reference TRBV29-1 and TRBJ1-2, is as follows: SAVISQKPSRDICQRGTSLTIQCQVDSQVTMMFWYRQQPGQSLTLIATANQGSEATYESGFVIDKFPISRPNLTFSTLTVSNMSPEDSSIYLCSVIEGTYGYTFGSGTRLTVV.

This clonotype was counted a few times. V and J are TRBV11-3 and TRBJ2-5; 8 nucleotides line up with TRBD1. Germline lookup yields CDR1 SGHNT and CDR2 YENEEA. Trimming took 7 bases from V and 2 from J; bases not matched to a gene: 15. The CDR3 runs to 17 residues. The DNA of the CDR3 is TGTGCCAGCACCCAGGCGGACAGGGAGTACTTACAAGAGACCCAGTACTTC. This translates into CASTQADREYLQETQYF.

There are many counts of this clonotype. The gene calls are TRBV5-6 and TRBJ2-4, with no clear D. Germline V gives CDR1 SGHDT, CDR2 YYEEEE. The CDR3 runs 12 residues. V lost 2 bases and J 6 bases, leaving 6 bases between the germline ends. CDR3 sequence: CASSFGRNIQYF. The CDR3 DNA reads TGTGCCAGCAGCTTCGGCAGAAACATTCAGTACTTC.

This clonotype has ten or more counts. The rearrangement joins TRBV12-3 or TRBV12-4 to TRBJ1-1; D not certain. Trimming left V 3 bases short and J 1 base short, with 6 bases between. CDR3 length: 13 residues. The CDR3 here is CASSFWTNTEAFF. The DNA for the CDR3 is TGTGCCAGCAGTTTTTGGACGAACACTGAAGCTTTCTTT.

The chain employs TRBV7-2 and TRBJ2-1; D remains unclear. CDR3 length equals 12 residues. With 5 bases removed from V and 4 bases from J, the gap between germline ends came to 6 bases. From germline, CDR1 is SGHTA and CDR2 FQGNSA. The CDR3 loop is CASSLIYNEQFF. The CDR3, as DNA: TGTGCCAGCAGCCTAATATACAATGAGCAGTTCTTC.

A few counts support this clonotype. J is TRBJ1-2 and V is TRBV6-5; D is unresolved. The CDR3 covers 15 residues. Germline V gives CDR1 MNHEY, CDR2 SVGAGI. Trimming took off 2 bases at V and 5 bases at J, with 15 bases between the two ends. CDR3 sequence: CASSYSRTAIYGYTF. As DNA, the CDR3 is TGTGCCAGCAGTTACAGTAGGACGGCGATTTATGGCTACACCTTC.

This clonotype was found once. This may be a read error: a much more frequent sequence differs by one nucleotide. The chain's CDR3 is CASSPNRANNKKLFF. The DNA for the CDR3 is TGTGCCAGCAGCCCCAACAGGGCGAATAATAAAAAACTGTTTTTT. This chain links TRBV7-6 with TRBJ1-4; perhaps TRBD1 as D (6 bases). Germline V lookup: CDR1 SGHVS, CDR2 FNYEAQ. This CDR3 is 15 amino acids long.

There are many counts of this clonotype. The gene calls are TRBV7-2 and TRBJ2-6, with a weak D call TRBD2 (6 bases). Deletions cut 5 bases from V and 0 bases from J, with 11 bases between. CDR3 length equals 16 residues. The germline V gene encodes CDR1 SGHTA and CDR2 FQGNSA. CDR3 residues: CASSPHGGSGANVLTF. CDR3 bases: TGTGCCAGCAGCCCCCACGGGGGCTCTGGGGCCAACGTCCTGACTTTC.

This clonotype turned up a few times. The chain links TRBV10-2 to TRBJ2-3; 9 bases map to TRBD2. V lost 5 bases to trimming and J lost 3 bases; unmatched junction nucleotides: 3. Germline loops: CDR1 WSHSY, CDR2 SAAADI. This CDR3 has 14 residues. CDR3 nucleotides: TGCGCCAGCAGTTTTAGCGGGGGAACAGATACGCAGTATTTT. Amino acids: CASSFSGGTDTQYF.

This clonotype was observed at least ten times. The chain joins TRBV6-5 to TRBJ2-5; weak D call: TRBD1 (5 bases). The CDR3 contains 13 residues. V dropped 6 bases and J dropped 0 bases, with 8 bases sitting between them. Germline V gene data show CDR1 as MNHEY and CDR2 as SVGAGI. CDR3 coding DNA: TGTGCCAGCAGCGAACAGGACCAAGAGACCCAGTACTTC. Its protein is CASSEQDQETQYF.

This clonotype was seen only a few times. The V call is TRBV5-1, the J call TRBJ1-1; 8 bases align to TRBD1. Germline V gives CDR1 SGHRS, CDR2 YFSETQ. This CDR3 spans 15 amino acids. The J segment lost 0 bases and the V segment lost 9 bases, leaving 10 bases of the junction unmatched. As DNA, the CDR3 is TGCGCCACCCGGAGGTCGGGACAGGTGAACACTGAAGCTTTCTTT. It yields the protein CATRRSGQVNTEAFF.

This clonotype has a handful of counts. The chain joins TRBV5-1 to TRBJ2-7; no firm D call. There are 11 residues in the CDR3. Trimming cost V 4 bases and J 3 bases, with 5 bases left between them. CDR1 is SGHRS and CDR2 is YFSETQ in the germline V gene. This CDR3 reads CASSQNYEQYF. CDR3 bases: TGCGCCAGCAGCCAGAACTACGAGCAGTACTTC.

This clonotype has at least ten counts. This chain uses TRBV28 with TRBJ2-7; TRBD2 is a possible D gene (5 bases). V gave up 5 bases and J gave up 2 bases, with 16 bases separating them. This CDR3 comprises 15 residues. From germline, CDR1 is MDHEN and CDR2 SYDVKM. CDR3 residues: CASSTYYLRAYEQYF. CDR3 bases: TGTGCCAGCAGTACCTACTACTTGCGGGCCTACGAGCAGTACTTC.

This clonotype was detected only a few times. The rearrangement links TRBV28 to TRBJ1-2; D perhaps matches TRBD1 (6 bases). This CDR3 has 14 amino acids. Germline-derived CDR1 and CDR2 are MDHEN and SYDVKM. Trimming cost V 6 bases and J 4 bases, with 15 bases left between them. The CDR3 nucleotides are TGTGCCAGCAGAGGACAGCCTTTTGGCTATGGCTACACCTTC. It is translated as CASRGQPFGYGYTF.

This chain uses TRBV7-2 with TRBJ1-5; 9 nucleotides agree with TRBD1. This CDR3 has 16 residues. CDR1 and CDR2 from the germline V gene are SGHTA and FQGNSA. V lost 2 bases, J lost 6 bases, and 8 bases stayed unmatched. The CDR3 protein is CASSLLYGQGSQPQHF. The CDR3 DNA sequence: TGTGCCAGCAGCTTACTATACGGACAGGGGAGTCAGCCCCAGCATTTT.

This clonotype was counted between two and nine times. The chain is built from TRBV5-1 and TRBJ2-7; D may correspond to TRBD1 or TRBD2 (6 bases each). Trimming took off 6 bases at V and 4 bases at J, with 14 bases between the two ends. CDR3 length: 13 amino acids. Germline V CDR1 and CDR2: SGHRS, YFSETQ. CDR3 loop: CASTMGGSYEQYF. The CDR3 region has the DNA TGCGCCAGCACCATGGGGGGCTCGTACGAGCAGTACTTC.